This TCR beta chain is drawn from a study of blood T cell repertoires in COVID-19. Looking at the study overall: There were acute and convalescent COVID-19 samples, and they came from the United States, Italy and Spain. Nucleic acid was either cDNA or gDNA, and it came from T cells, B-cell-depleted T cells, or PBMCs.

Trimming cost V 0 bases and J 4 bases; bases outside gene matches: 5. CDR3 length equals 16 residues. Germline V gene lookup returns CDR1 MNHEY and CDR2 SVGAGI. Authors' methods: The assay estimated nucleated cells by amplifying reference gene primers. Measured with immunoSEQ multiplex PCR; TCRdb has only the in-frame clones, and not every one. Clonal size and the V and J genes are those of that table, whereas D and trimming came from the DNA. The data contain 100,000 to 150,000 clones, about 86% of them singletons. The V call is TRBV6-5, the J call TRBJ2-2; TRBD1 agrees at 7 bases. The TCR sequence derives from a woman aged 45-65 years with acute or convalescent COVID-19. The sample was peripheral blood. CDR3 amino acids: CASSYSDRVSTGELFF. The CDR3, as DNA: TGTGCCAGCAGTTACTCAGACAGGGTTAGCACCGGGGAGCTGTTTTTT.